The sequence of this T cell receptor beta chain was determined in a study of identical twins. Whole-study findings and limits: An excess of low generation probability was shown by twin-shared out-of-frame alpha sequences. Within cord blood, abundant beta clonotypes carried fewer insertions, but memory repertoires showed no such trend. Out-of-frame beta chain sequences displayed weaker excess sharing between twins.

Germline V CDR1 and CDR2: MDHEN, SYDVKM. This CDR3 has 16 residues. The V and J ends lost 5 bases and 2 bases, in that order; junction bases with no gene match: 7. One entry per CDR3 protein results from TCRdb running MiXCR on the 5' RACE reads. The sample has around 480,000 distinct CDR3 sequences, around an eighth seen once; the top ten hold approximately 1%. A remark on this clonotype: Its antigen remains unknown.

This sample also appeared in a second study, on yellow fever vaccine responses in identical twins.

The sequence was collected from a woman aged 18-29 years in good health. Sequencing used CD4+ T cells sorted from blood. The rearrangement uses TRBV28 and TRBJ2-3; 10 bases fit TRBD1. The CDR3 spells CASSPWDRGITDTQYF. The CDR3 nucleotides read TGTGCCAGCAGTCCCTGGGACAGGGGTATCACAGATACGCAGTATTTT.